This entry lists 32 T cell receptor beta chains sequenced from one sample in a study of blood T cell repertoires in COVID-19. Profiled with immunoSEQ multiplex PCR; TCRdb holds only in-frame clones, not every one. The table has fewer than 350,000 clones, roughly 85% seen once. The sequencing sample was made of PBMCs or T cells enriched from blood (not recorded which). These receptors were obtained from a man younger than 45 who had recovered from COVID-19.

The CDR3 protein is CAWSLLTGGTGYTF. CDR3 nucleotide sequence: TGTGCCTGGAGTTTACTGACAGGGGGCACTGGCTACACCTTC. J is TRBJ1-2 and V is TRBV30; 10 nucleotides match TRBD1. The V and J ends lost 2 bases and 7 bases, in that order; junction bases with no gene match: 7. Germline loops: CDR1 GTSNPN, CDR2 SVGIG (reference sequence). The CDR3 consists of 14 residues.

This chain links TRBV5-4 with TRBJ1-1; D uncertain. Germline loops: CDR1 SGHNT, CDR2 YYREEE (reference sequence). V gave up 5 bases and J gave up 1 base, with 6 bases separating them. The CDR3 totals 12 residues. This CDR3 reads CASSKKNTEAFF. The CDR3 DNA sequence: TGTGCCAGCAGTAAAAAGAACACTGAAGCTTTCTTT.

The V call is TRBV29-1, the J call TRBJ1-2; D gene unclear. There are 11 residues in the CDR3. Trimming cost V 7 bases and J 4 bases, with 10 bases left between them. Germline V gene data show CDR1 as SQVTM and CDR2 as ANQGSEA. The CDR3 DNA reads TGCAGCGCCAGGTTAGGCTATGGCTACACCTTC. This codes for CSARLGYGYTF.

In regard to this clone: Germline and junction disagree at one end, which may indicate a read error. CDR3 protein: CASSPGTGGHRGAVF. CDR3 DNA: TGCGCCAGCAGCCCCGGGACAGGGGGACACCGGGGAGCTGTTTTT. V gene TRBV4-1 combines with J gene TRBJ2-2; 11 bases line up with TRBD1. From germline, CDR1 is MGHRA and CDR2 YSYEKL. The CDR3 runs 15 residues.

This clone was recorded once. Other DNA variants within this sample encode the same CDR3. The CDR3 coding sequence is TGTGCCAGCAGCTCCAGGGGAACTGAAGCTTTCTTT. This codes for CASSSRGTEAFF. J is TRBJ1-1 and V is TRBV11-2, with a possible D match to TRBD1 (6 bases). Germline V gene sequence: CDR1 SGHAT, CDR2 FQNNGV. This CDR3 spans 12 amino acids. V was trimmed by 4 bases and J by 5 bases, leaving 8 bases between them.

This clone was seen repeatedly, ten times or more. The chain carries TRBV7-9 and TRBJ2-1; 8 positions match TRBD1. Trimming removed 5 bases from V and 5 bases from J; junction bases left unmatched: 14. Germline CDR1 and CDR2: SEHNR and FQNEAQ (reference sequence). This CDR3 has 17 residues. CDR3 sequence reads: CASSPRPPGGWDNEQFF. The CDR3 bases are TGTGCCAGCAGCCCTCGACCTCCAGGGGGCTGGGACAATGAGCAGTTCTTC.

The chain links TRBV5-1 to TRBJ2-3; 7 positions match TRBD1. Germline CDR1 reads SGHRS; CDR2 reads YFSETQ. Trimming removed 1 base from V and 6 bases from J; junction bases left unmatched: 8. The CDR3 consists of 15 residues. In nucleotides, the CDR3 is TGCGCCAGCAGCTTGACGGGACAGTTCATTGATACGCAGTATTTT. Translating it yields CASSLTGQFIDTQYF. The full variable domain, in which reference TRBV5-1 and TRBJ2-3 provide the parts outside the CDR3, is KAGVTQTPRYLIKTRGQQVTLSCSPISGHRSVSWYQQTPGQGLQFLFEYFSETQRNKGNFPGRFSGRQFSNSRSEMNVSTLELGDSALYLCASSLTGQFIDTQYFGPGTRLTVL.

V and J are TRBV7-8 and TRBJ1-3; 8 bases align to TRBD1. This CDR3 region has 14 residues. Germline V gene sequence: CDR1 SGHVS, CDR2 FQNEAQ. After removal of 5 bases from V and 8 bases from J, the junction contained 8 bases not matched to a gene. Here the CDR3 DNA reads TGTGCCAGCAGCCGGACAGGGAGTTCGCACACCATATATTTT. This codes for CASSRTGSSHTIYF.

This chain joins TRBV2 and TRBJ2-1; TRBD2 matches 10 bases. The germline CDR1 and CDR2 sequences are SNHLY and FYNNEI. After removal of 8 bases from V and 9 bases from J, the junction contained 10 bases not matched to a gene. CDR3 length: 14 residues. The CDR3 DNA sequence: TGTGCCAGCGCTGAGCGGGGGGGCCGGGGTGAGCAGTTCTTC. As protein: CASAERGGRGEQFF. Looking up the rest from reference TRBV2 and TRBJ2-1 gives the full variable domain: EPEVTQTPSHQVTQMGQEVILRCVPISNHLYFYWYRQILGQKVEFLVSFYNNEISEKSEIFDDQFSVERPDGSNFTLKIRSTKLEDSAMYFCASAERGGRGEQFFGPGTRLTVL.

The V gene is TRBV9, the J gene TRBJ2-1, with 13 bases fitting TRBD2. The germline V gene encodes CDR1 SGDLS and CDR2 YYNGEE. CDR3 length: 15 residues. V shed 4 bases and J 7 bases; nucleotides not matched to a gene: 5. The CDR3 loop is CASSPSGLAGNEQFF. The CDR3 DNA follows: TGTGCCAGCAGCCCCTCGGGACTAGCGGGGAATGAGCAGTTCTTC.

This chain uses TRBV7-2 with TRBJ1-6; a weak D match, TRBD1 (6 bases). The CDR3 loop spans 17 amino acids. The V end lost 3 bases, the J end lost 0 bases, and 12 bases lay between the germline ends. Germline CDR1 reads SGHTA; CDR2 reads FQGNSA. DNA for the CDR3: TGTGCCAGCAGCTTCTCCGGACAGAGCTCCTATAATTCACCCCTCCACTTT. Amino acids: CASSFSGQSSYNSPLHF.

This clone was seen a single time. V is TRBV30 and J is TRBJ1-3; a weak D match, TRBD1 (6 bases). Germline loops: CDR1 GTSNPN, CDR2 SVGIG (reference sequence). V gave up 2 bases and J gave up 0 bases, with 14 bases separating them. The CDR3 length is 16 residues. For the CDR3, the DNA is TGTGCCTGGAGTCTGGGACATTTGAGCTCTGGAAACACCATATATTTT. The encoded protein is CAWSLGHLSSGNTIYF. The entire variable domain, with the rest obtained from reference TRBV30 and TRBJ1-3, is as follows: SQTIHQWPATLVQPVGSPLSLECTVEGTSNPNLYWYRQAAGRGLQLLFYSVGIGQISSEVPQNLSASRPQDRQFILSSKKLLLSDSGFYLCAWSLGHLSSGNTIYFGEGSWLTVV.

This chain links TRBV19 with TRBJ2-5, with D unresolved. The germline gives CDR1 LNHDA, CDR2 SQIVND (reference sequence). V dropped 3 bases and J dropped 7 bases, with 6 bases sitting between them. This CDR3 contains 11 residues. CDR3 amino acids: CASSIRGTQYF. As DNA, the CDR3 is TGTGCCAGTAGTATCAGAGGGACCCAGTACTTC.

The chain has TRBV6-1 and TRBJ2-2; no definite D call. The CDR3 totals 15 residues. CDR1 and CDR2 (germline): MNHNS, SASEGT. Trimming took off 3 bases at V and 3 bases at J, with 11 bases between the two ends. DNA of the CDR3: TGTGCCAGCAGTGAGCGACATTTTGACACCGGGGAGCTGTTTTTT. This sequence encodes CASSERHFDTGELFF.

In DNA form, the CDR3 reads TGCGCCAGCAGCCAAGACGGCAGGGCCCTCCAAGAGACCCAGTACTTC. It is translated as CASSQDGRALQETQYF. The chain joins TRBV4-1 to TRBJ2-5, with D perhaps TRBD1 (5 bases). V was shortened by 0 bases and J by 1 base, with 12 bases between the two germline ends. In germline, CDR1 is MGHRA, CDR2 YSYEKL. There are 16 residues in the CDR3.

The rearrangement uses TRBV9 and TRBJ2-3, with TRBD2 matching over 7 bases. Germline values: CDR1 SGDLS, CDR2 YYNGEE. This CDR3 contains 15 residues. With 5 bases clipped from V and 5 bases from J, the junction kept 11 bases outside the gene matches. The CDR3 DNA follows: TGTGCCAGCAGTCACACTAGCGAACGCGGAGATACGCAGTATTTT. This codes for CASSHTSERGDTQYF.

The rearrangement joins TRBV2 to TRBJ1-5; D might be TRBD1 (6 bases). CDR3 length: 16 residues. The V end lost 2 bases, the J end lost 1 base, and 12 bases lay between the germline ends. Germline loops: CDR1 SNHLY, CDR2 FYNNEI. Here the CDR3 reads CASSENTGLSNQPQHF. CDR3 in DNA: TGTGCCAGCAGTGAAAATACAGGGCTCAGCAATCAGCCCCAGCATTTT.

The CDR3 coding sequence is TGTGCCAGCAGTCCGTCGAGGGACAGGTTTGCAACTAATGAAAAACTGTTTTTT. Translated: CASSPSRDRFATNEKLFF. V is TRBV27 and J is TRBJ1-4; TRBD1 matches 8 bases. Germline CDR1 is MNHEY and CDR2 is SMNVEV (reference sequence). V lost 5 bases and J lost 0; bases outside the gene matches: 11. The length of the CDR3 is 18 residues.

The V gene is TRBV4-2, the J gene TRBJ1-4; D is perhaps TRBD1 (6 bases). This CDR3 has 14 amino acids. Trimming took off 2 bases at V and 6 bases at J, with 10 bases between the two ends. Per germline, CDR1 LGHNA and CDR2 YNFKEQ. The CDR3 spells CASSQTGTYEKLFF. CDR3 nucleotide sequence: TGTGCCAGCAGCCAAACTGGGACATATGAAAAACTGTTTTTT.

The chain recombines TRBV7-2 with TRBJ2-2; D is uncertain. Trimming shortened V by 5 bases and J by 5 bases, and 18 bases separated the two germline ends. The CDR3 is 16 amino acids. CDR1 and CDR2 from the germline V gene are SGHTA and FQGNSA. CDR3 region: CASSPFGASRTGELFF. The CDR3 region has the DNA TGTGCCAGCAGCCCTTTTGGAGCCTCGAGGACCGGGGAGCTGTTTTTT.

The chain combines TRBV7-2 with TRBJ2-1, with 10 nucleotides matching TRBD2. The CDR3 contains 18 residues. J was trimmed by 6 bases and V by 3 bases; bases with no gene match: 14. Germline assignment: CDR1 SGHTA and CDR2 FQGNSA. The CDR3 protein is CASSLFRTAGGPVNEQFF. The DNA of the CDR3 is TGTGCCAGCAGCTTGTTTAGGACAGCGGGGGGGCCGGTCAATGAGCAGTTCTTC.

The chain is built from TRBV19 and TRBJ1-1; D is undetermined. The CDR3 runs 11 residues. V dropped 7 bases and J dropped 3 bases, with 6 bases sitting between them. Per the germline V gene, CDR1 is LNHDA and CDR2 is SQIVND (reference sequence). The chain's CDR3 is CASILDTEAFF. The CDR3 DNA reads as TGTGCCAGTATCCTTGACACTGAAGCTTTCTTT.

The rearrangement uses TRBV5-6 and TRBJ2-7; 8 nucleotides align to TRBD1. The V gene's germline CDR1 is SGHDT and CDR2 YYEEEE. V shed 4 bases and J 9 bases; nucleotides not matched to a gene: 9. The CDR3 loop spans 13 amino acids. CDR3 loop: CASSRTGSIGQYF. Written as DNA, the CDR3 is TGTGCCAGCAGCCGGACAGGGTCTATCGGGCAGTACTTC.

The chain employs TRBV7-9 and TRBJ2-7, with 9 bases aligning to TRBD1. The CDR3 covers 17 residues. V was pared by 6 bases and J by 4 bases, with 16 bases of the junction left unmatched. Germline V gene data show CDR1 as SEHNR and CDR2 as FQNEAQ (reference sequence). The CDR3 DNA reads TGTGCCAGCAGTTACTCTACATTCCGGGACAGGGATTACGAGCAGTACTTC. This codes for CASSYSTFRDRDYEQYF.

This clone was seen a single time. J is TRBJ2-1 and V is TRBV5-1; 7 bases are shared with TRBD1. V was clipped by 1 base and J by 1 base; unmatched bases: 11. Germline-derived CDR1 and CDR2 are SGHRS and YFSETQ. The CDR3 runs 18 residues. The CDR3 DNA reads TGCGCCAGCAGCTTGATTTTGTCCAGGGGGATGTCCTACAATGAGCAGTTCTTC. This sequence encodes CASSLILSRGMSYNEQFF.

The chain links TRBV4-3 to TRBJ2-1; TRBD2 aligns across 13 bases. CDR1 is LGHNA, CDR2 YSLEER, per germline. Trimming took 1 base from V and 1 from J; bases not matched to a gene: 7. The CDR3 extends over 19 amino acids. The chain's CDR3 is CASSQGTSGGRNSYNEQFF. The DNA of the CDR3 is TGCGCCAGCAGCCAAGGGACTAGCGGGGGCCGTAATTCCTACAATGAGCAGTTCTTC.

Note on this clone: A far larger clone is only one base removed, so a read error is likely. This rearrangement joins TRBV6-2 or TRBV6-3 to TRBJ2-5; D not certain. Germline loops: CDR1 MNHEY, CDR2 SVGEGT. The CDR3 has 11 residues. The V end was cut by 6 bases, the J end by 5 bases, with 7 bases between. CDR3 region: CASSPGETQYF. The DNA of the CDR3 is TGTGCCAGCAGCCCCGGGGAGACCCAGTACTTC.

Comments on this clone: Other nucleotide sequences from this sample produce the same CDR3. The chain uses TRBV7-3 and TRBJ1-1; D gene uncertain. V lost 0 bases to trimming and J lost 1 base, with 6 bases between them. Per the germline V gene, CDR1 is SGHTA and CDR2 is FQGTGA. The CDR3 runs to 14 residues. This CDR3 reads CASSLTGGNTEAFF. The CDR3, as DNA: TGTGCCAGCAGCTTAACGGGAGGGAACACTGAAGCTTTCTTT.

DNA of the CDR3: TGCGCCAGCAGCGCGGGACAGGGAAGCTATGGCTACACCTTC. Its protein product is CASSAGQGSYGYTF. The J gene is TRBJ1-2, the V gene TRBV5-1; 9 nucleotides align to TRBD1. The ends lost 4 bases at V and 4 bases at J; junction bases unmatched: 5. Germline CDR1 reads SGHRS; CDR2 reads YFSETQ. The CDR3 has 14 amino acids. Using reference TRBV5-1 and TRBJ1-2 for the parts outside the CDR3, the full variable domain is KAGVTQTPRYLIKTRGQQVTLSCSPISGHRSVSWYQQTPGQGLQFLFEYFSETQRNKGNFPGRFSGRQFSNSRSEMNVSTLELGDSALYLCASSAGQGSYGYTFGSGTRLTVV.

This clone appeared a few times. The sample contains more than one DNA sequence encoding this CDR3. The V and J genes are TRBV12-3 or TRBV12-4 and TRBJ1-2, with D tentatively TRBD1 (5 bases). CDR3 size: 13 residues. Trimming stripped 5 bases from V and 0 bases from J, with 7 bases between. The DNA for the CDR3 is TGTGCCAGCAGTCTGACAGCTAACTATGGCTACACCTTC. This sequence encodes CASSLTANYGYTF.

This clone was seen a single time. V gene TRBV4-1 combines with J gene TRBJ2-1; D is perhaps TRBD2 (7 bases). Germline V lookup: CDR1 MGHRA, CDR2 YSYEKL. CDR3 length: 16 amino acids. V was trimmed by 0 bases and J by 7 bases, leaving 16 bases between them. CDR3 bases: TGCGCCAGCAGCCAAGATCCACCGGGGGGCCCAAATGAGCAGTTCTTC. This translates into CASSQDPPGGPNEQFF.

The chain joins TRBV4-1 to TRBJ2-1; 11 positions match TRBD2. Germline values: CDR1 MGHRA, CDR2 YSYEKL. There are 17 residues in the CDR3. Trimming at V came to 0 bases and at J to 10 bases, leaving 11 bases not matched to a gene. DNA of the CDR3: TGCGCCAGCAGCCAAGATTCCCGGCTAGCGGGGGGCAGGGAGCAGTTCTTC. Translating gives CASSQDSRLAGGREQFF.